The sequence of this T cell receptor beta chain was determined in a study of cytomegalovirus exposure and HLA in healthy donors. Primers: 60 Vbeta forward and 13 Jbeta reverse. Clones were read by immunoSEQ multiplex PCR, and TCRdb kept only the in-frame ones, dropping some. The sample carries approximately 110,000 clones, around 80% recorded once. V dropped 4 bases and J dropped 7; count of bases not matched to a gene: 15. The CDR3 covers 17 residues. Germline lookup yields CDR1 SGHNT and CDR2 YYREEE (reference sequence). V usage is TRBV5-4 and J usage is TRBJ2-2; TRBD1 agrees at 8 bases. Sequenced material: PBMCs. The clonotype was recovered from a male donor in good health and CMV-seronegative. The CDR3 protein is CASSGNRTGRKGGELFF. CDR3 nucleotide sequence: TGTGCCAGCAGCGGAAACCGGACAGGGAGGAAAGGCGGGGAGCTGTTTTTT.